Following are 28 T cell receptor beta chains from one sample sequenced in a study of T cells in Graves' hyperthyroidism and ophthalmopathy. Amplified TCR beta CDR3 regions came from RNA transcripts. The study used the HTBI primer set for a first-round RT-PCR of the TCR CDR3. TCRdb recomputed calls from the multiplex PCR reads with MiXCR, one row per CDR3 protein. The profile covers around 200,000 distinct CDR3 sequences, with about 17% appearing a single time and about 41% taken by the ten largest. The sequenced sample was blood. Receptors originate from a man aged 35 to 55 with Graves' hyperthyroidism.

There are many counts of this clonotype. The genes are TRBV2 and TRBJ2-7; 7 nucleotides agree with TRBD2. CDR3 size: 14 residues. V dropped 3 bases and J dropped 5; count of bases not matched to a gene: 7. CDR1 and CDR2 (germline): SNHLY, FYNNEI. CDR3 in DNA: TGTGCCAGCAGTGAGGGGCGGGGGAGCCACGAGCAGTACTTC. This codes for CASSEGRGSHEQYF.

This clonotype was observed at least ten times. In nucleotides, the CDR3 is TGCGCCAGCAGCCAAGCCTTGGCGGGTGAGACGAACATTCAGTACTTC. Residues: CASSQALAGETNIQYF. The chain carries TRBV4-1 and TRBJ2-4; a weak D match, TRBD2 (5 bases). V was clipped by 1 base and J by 7 bases, with 17 bases between them. This CDR3 has 16 residues. Germline CDR1 is MGHRA and CDR2 is YSYEKL.

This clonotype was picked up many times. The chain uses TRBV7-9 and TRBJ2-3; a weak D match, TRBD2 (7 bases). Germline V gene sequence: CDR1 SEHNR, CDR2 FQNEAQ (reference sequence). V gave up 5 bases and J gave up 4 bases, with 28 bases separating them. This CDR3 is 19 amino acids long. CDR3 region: CASSPTVVIKGGASDTQYF. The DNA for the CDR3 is TGTGCCAGCAGCCCGACGGTCGTTATAAAAGGGGGGGCGTCAGATACGCAGTATTTT.

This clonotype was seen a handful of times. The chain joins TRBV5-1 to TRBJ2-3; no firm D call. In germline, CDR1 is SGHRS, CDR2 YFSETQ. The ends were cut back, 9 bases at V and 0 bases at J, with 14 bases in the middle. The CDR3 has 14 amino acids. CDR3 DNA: TGCGCCACCGCACAGACAACTAGCACAGATACGCAGTATTTT. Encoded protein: CATAQTTSTDTQYF.

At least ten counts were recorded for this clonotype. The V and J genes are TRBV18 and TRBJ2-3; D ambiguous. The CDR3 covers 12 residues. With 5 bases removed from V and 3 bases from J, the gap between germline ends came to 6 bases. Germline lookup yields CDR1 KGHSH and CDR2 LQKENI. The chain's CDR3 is CASSTGTDTQYF. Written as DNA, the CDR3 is TGTGCCAGCTCAACTGGAACAGATACGCAGTATTTT.

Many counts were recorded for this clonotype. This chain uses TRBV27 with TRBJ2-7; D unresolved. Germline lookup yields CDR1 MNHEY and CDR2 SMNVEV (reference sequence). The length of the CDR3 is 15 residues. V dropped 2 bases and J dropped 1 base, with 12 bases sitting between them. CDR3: CASSLVGDWSYEQYF. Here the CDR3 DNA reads TGTGCCAGCAGTTTAGTCGGAGACTGGTCCTACGAGCAGTACTTC.

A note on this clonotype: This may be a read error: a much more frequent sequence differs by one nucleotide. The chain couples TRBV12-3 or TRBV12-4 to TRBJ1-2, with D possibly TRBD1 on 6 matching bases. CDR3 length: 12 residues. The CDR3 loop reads CGSDRRGYGYTF. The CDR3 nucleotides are TGTGGCAGCGACCGGAGGGGGTATGGCTACACCTTC.

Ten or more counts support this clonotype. For the CDR3, the DNA is TGTGCCAGCAGCCCGGGACAGGGTAGTGGCTACACCTTC. Translation gives CASSPGQGSGYTF. The J gene is TRBJ1-2, the V gene TRBV7-3; 9 bases agree with TRBD1. The CDR3 has 13 residues. Germline V gene lookup returns CDR1 SGHTA and CDR2 FQGTGA. With V trimmed by 5 bases and J by 7 bases, 5 bases remained unmatched.

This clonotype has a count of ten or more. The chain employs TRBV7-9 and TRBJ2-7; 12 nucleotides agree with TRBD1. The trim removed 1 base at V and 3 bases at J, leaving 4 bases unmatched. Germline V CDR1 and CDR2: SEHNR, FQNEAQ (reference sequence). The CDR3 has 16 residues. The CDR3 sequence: CASSLVGTGGYYEQYF. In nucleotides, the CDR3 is TGTGCCAGCAGCTTAGTTGGGACAGGGGGCTACTACGAGCAGTACTTC.

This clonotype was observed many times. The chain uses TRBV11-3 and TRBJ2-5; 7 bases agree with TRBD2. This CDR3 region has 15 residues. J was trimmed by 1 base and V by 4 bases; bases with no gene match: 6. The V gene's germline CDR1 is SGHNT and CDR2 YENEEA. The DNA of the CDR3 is TGTGCCAGCAGCTCTATCGGGGGGACCCAAGAGACCCAGTACTTC. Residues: CASSSIGGTQETQYF.

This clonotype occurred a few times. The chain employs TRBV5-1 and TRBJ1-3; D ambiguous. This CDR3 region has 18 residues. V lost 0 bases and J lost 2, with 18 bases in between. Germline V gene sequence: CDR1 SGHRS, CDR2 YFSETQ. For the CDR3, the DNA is TGCGCCAGCAGCTTGGCCGGTGTCGGTCGAGGCCCTGGAAACACCATATATTTT. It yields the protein CASSLAGVGRGPGNTIYF.

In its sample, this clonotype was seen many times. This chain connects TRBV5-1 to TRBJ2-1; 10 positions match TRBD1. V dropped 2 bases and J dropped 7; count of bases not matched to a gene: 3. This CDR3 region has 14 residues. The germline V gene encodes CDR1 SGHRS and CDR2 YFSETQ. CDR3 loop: CASSLGQGVNEQFF. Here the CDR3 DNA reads TGCGCCAGCAGCTTAGGACAGGGGGTGAATGAGCAGTTCTTC.

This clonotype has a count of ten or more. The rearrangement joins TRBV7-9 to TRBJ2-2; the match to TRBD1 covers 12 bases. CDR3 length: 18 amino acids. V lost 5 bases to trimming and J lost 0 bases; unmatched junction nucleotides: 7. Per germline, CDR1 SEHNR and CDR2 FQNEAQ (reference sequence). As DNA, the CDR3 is TGTGCCAGCAGCGGCGGGACAGGGGGCGGGTCGAACACCGGGGAGCTGTTTTTT. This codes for CASSGGTGGGSNTGELFF.

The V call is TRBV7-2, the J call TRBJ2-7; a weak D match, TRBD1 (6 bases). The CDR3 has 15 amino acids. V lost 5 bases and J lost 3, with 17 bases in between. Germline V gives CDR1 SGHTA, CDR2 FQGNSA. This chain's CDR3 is CASSRAPGTLYEQYF. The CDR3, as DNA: TGTGCCAGCAGCCGGGCCCCGGGGACACTCTACGAGCAGTACTTC.

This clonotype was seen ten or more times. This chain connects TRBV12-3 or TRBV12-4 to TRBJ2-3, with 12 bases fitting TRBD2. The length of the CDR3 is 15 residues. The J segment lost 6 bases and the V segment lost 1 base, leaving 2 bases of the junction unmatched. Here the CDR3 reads CASSLDTSGGDTQYF. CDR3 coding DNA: TGTGCCAGCAGTTTAGATACTAGCGGGGGGGATACGCAGTATTTT.

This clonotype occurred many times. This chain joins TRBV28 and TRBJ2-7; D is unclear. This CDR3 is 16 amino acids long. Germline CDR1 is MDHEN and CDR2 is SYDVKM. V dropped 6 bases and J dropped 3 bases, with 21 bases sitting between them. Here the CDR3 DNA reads TGTGCCAGCAGCCCCGCCGCCCGGCAGGAGAGCTACGAGCAGTACTTC. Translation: CASSPAARQESYEQYF.

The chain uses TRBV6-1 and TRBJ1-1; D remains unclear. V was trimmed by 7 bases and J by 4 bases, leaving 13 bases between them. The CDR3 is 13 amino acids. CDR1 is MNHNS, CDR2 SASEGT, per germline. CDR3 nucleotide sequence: TGTGCCAGCACCTGGTTGAACCCCACTGAAGCTTTCTTT. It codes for CASTWLNPTEAFF.

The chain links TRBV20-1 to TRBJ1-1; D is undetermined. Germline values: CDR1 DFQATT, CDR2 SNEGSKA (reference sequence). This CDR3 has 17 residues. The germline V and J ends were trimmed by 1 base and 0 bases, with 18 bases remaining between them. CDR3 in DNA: TGCAGTGCTAGAGCCCACGGAGTTATCAGGATGAACACTGAAGCTTTCTTT. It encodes CSARAHGVIRMNTEAFF.

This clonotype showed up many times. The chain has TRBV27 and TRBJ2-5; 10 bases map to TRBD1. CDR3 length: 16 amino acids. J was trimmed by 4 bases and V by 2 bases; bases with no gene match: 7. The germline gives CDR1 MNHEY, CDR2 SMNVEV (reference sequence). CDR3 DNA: TGTGCCAGCAGTTTACTACGGGGGACAGGGGCAGAGACCCAGTACTTC. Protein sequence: CASSLLRGTGAETQYF.

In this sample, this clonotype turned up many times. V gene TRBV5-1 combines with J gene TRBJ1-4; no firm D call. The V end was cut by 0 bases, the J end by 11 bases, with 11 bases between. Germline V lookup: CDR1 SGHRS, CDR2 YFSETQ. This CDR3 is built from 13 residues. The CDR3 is CASSLEPSRKLFF. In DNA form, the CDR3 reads TGCGCCAGCAGCTTGGAGCCTAGCAGGAAACTGTTTTTT. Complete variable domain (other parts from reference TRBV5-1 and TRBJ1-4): KAGVTQTPRYLIKTRGQQVTLSCSPISGHRSVSWYQQTPGQGLQFLFEYFSETQRNKGNFPGRFSGRQFSNSRSEMNVSTLELGDSALYLCASSLEPSRKLFFGSGTQLSVL.

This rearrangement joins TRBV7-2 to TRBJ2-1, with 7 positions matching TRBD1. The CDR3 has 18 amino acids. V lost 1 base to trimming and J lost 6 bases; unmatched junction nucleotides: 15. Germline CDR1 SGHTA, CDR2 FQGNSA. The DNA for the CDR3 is TGTGCCAGCAGCTTAGTTATGGGGCCCCCGACAGGGAGCAATGAGCAGTTCTTC. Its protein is CASSLVMGPPTGSNEQFF.

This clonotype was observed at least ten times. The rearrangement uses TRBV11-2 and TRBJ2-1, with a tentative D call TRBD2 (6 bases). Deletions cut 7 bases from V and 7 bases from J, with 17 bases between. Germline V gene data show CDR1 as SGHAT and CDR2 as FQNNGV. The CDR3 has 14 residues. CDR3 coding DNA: TGTGCCAGCAAGCTTAGGTCGGGGGTGAATGAGCAGTTCTTC. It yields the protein CASKLRSGVNEQFF. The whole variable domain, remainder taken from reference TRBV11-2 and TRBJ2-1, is EAGVAQSPRYKIIEKRQSVAFWCNPISGHATLYWYQQILGQGPKLLIQFQNNGVVDDSQLPKDRFSAERLKGVDSTLKIQPAKLEDSAVYLCASKLRSGVNEQFFGPGTRLTVL.

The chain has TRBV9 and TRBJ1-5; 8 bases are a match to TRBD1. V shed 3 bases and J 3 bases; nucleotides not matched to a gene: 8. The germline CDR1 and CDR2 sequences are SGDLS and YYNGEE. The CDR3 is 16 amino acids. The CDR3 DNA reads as TGTGCCAGCAGCGCGGGGACAGGTTTAATCAATCAGCCCCAGCATTTT. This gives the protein CASSAGTGLINQPQHF.

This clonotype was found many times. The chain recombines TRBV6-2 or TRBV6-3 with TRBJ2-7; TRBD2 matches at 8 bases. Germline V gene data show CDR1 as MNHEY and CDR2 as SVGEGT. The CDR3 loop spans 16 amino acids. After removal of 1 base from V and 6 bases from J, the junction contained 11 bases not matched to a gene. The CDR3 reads CASSYFSGTSDGEQYF. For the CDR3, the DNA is TGTGCCAGCAGTTACTTCTCCGGGACTAGTGACGGCGAGCAGTACTTC.

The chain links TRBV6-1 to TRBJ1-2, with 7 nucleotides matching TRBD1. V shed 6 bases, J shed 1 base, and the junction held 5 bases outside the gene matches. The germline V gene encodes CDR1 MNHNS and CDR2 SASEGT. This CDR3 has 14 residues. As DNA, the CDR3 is TGTGCCAGCAGCCCCGGGACAGATAACTATGGCTACACCTTC. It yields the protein CASSPGTDNYGYTF.

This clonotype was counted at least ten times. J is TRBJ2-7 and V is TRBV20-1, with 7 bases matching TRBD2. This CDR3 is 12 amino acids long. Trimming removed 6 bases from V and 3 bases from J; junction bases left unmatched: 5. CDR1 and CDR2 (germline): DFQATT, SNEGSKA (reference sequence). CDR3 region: CSARGDLYEQYF. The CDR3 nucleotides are TGCAGTGCCCGGGGGGACCTCTACGAGCAGTACTTC.

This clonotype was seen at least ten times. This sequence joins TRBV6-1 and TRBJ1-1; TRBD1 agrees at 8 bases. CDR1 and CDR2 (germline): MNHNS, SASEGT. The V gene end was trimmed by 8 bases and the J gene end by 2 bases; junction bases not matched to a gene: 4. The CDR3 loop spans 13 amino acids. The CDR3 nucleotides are TGTGCCAGCGCAGACAGGGGTAACACTGAAGCTTTCTTT. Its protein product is CASADRGNTEAFF.

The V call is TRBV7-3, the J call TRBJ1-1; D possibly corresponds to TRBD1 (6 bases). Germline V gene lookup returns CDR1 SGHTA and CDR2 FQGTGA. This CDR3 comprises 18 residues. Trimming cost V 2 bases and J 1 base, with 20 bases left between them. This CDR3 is CASSLLSGGPRGNTEAFF. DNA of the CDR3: TGTGCCAGCAGCTTACTTTCGGGGGGCCCGAGAGGGAACACTGAAGCTTTCTTT.